Below, one T cell receptor (beta chain) is given with its context. This sample was included in a study of blood T cell repertoires in COVID-19. Study as a whole: Acute-phase and convalescent COVID-19 samples originated in the United States, Italy and Spain.

Source study methods: Amplification with reference gene primers provided the estimates of nucleated cell counts. The assay was immunoSEQ multiplex PCR, and TCRdb's table has in-frame clones only and misses some. V and J calls and clone size are those listed in that table; D and trimming were worked out from the DNA. The table includes 200,000 or so clones, about 80% detected once. The CDR3 is 17 amino acids. V gave up 2 bases and J gave up 0 bases, with 13 bases separating them. Germline CDR1 and CDR2: LNHDA and SQIVND (reference sequence). This rearrangement joins TRBV19 to TRBJ2-2; D might be TRBD1 (5 bases). This clonotype originated in a human donor with acute or convalescent COVID-19. The donor label of this sample is uncertain. The sequenced material came from peripheral blood. Here the CDR3 DNA reads TGTGCCAGTAGTATACAGGCCAGGGCCTCGAACACCGGGGAGCTGTTTTTT. Residues: CASSIQARASNTGELFF. Complete variable domain (other parts from reference TRBV19 and TRBJ2-2): DGGITQSPKYLFRKEGQNVTLSCEQNLNHDAMYWYRQDPGQGLRLIYYSQIVNDFQKGDIAEGYSVSREKKESFPLTVTSAQKNPTAFYLCASSIQARASNTGELFFGEGSRLTVL.